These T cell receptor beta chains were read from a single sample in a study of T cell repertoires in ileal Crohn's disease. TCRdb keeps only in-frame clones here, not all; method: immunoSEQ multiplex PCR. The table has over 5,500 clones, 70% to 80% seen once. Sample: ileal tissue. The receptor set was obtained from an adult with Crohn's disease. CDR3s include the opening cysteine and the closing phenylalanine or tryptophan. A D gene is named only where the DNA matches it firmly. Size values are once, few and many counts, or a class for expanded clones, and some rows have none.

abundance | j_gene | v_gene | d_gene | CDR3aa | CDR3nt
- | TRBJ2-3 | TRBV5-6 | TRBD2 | CASSLRASGSLDTQYF | TGTGCCAGCAGCTTGCGGGCTAGCGGGAGTCTAGATACGCAGTATTTT
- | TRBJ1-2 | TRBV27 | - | CASSYLGRHTF | TGTGCCAGCAGCTACCTAGGGAGACACACCTTC
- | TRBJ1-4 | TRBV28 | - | CASSLYRTNEKLFF | TGTGCCAGCAGTTTATACAGAACTAATGAAAAACTGTTTTTT
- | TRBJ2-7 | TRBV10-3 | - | CAISEPRQALYEQYF | TGTGCCATCAGTGAGCCACGACAGGCCCTCTACGAGCAGTACTTC
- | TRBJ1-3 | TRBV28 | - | CASARTDSGNTIYF | TGTGCCAGCGCTAGGACAGACTCTGGAAACACCATATATTTT
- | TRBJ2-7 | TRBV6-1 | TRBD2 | CASSARLAGGHEQYF | TGTGCCAGCAGTGCCCGACTAGCGGGAGGGCACGAGCAGTACTTC
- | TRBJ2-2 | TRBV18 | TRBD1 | CASSLRQGDTGELFF | TGTGCCAGCTCACTGAGACAGGGCGACACCGGGGAGCTGTTTTTT
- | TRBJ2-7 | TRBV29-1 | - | CSVLGVGLNYEQYF | TGCAGCGTGCTGGGCGTCGGATTAAACTACGAGCAGTACTTC
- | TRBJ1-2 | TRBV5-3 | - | CARSPAPGGRIHGYTF | TGTGCCAGAAGCCCGGCCCCCGGGGGGCGCATCCATGGCTACACCTTC
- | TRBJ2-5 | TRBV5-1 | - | CASSLAYQETQYF | TGCGCCAGCAGCTTAGCGTACCAAGAGACCCAGTACTTC
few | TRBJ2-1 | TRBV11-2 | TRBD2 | CASSSLAGGQFFEQFF | TGTGCCAGCAGCTCACTAGCGGGAGGGCAATTTTTTGAGCAGTTCTTC
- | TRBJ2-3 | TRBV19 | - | CASSLPGADTQYF | TGTGCCAGTAGCCTCCCAGGGGCAGATACGCAGTATTTT
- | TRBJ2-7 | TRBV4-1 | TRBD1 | CASSGEGQGIYEQYF | TGCGCCAGCAGCGGGGAGGGACAGGGTATTTACGAGCAGTACTTC
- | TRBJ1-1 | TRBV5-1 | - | CASSTSGYQAFF | TGCGCCAGCAGCACCTCAGGGTACCAAGCTTTCTTT
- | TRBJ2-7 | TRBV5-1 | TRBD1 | CASSRDSTTYEQYF | TGCGCCAGCAGCCGGGACAGTACCACCTACGAGCAGTACTTC
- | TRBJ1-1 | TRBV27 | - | CASSLSAGLVAFF | TGTGCCAGCAGTTTATCGGCAGGCCTTGTAGCTTTCTTT